The TCR beta chain described here comes from a study of cytomegalovirus exposure and HLA in healthy donors. Healthy donors of bone marrow made up the group. Both 60 Vbeta primers and 13 Jbeta primers went into the PCR. Libraries were prepared by immunoSEQ multiplex PCR; TCRdb keeps only in-frame clonotypes and omits some of them. Seen here are just over 150,000 clones, 80% to 90% observed once, and the top ten hold almost 2%. Germline loops: CDR1 SEHNR, CDR2 FQNEAQ (reference sequence). The CDR3 runs 14 residues. With regard to this clone: Mismatch with germline at one junction end may stem from a read error.

The sample was PBMCs. This sequence was found in a woman younger than 30 in good health and CMV-seronegative. The chain carries TRBV7-9 and TRBJ2-7; TRBD1 or TRBD2 may be the D gene (6 bases each). CDR3: CSSSLGGGTYEQYF. Here the CDR3 DNA reads TGTTCCAGCAGCTTAGGGGGAGGAACCTACGAGCAGTACTTC.